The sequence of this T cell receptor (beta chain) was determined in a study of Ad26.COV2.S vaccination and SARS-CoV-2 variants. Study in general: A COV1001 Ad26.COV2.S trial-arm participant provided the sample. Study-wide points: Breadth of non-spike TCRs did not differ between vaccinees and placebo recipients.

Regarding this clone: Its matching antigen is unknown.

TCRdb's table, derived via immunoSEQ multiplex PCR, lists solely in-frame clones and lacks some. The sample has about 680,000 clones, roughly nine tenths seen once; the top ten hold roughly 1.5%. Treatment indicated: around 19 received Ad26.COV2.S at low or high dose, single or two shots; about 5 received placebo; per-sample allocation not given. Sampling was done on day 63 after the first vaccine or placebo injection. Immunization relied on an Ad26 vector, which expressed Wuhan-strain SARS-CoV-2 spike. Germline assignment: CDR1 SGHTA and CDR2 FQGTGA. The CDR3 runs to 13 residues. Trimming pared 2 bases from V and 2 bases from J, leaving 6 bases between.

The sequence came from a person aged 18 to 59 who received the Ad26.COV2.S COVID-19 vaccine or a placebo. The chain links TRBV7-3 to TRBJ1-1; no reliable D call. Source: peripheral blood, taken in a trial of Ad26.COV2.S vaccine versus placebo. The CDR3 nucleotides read TGTGCCAGCAGCTTATCGGATAACACTGAAGCTTTCTTT. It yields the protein CASSLSDNTEAFF.